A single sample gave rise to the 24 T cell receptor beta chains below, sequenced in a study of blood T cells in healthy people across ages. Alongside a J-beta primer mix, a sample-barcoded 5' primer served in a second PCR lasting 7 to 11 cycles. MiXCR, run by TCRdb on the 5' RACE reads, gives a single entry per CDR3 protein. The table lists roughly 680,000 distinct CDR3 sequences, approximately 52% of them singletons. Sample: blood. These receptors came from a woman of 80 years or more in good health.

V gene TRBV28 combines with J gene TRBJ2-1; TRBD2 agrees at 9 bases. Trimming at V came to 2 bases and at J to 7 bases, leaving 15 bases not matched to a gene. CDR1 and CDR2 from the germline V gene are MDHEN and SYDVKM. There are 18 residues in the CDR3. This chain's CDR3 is CASSLLAGLVPRVNEQFF. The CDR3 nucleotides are TGTGCCAGCAGTTTACTAGCGGGGCTCGTACCGAGGGTGAATGAGCAGTTCTTC. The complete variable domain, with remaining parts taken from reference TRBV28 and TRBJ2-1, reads DVKVTQSSRYLVKRTGEKVFLECVQDMDHENMFWYRQDPGLGLRLIYFSYDVKMKEKGDIPEGYSVSREKKERFSLILESASTNQTSMYLCASSLLAGLVPRVNEQFFGPGTRLTVL.

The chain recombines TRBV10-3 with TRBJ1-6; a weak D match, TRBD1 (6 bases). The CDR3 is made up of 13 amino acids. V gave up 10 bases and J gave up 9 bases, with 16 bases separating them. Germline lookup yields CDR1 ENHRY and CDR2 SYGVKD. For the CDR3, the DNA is TGTGCCACCCAAACAGGGCTTGCTTCACCCCTCCACTTT. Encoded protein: CATQTGLASPLHF.

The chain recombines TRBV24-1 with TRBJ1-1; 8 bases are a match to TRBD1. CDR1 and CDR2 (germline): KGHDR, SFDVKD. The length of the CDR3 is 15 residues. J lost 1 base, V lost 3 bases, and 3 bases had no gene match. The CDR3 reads CATSDTRGPNTEAFF. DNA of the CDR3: TGTGCCACCAGTGATACCAGGGGGCCGAACACTGAAGCTTTCTTT.

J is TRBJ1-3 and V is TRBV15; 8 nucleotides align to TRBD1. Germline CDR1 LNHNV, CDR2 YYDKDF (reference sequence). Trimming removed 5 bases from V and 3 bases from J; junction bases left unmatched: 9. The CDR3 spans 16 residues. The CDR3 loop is CATSFRTGYSGNTIYF. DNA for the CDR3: TGTGCCACCAGCTTCCGGACAGGGTACAGTGGAAACACCATATATTTT. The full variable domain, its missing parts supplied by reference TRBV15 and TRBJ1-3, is DAMVIQNPRYQVTQFGKPVTLSCSQTLNHNVMYWYQQKSSQAPKLLFHYYDKDFNNEADTPDNFQSRRPNTSFCFLDIRSPGLGDTAMYLCATSFRTGYSGNTIYFGEGSWLTVV.

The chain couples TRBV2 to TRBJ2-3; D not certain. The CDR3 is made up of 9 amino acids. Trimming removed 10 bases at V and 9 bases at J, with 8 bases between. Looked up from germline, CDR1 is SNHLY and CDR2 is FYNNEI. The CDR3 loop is CAKQGTQYF. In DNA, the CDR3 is TGTGCCAAACAAGGAACGCAGTATTTT.

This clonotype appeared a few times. In nucleotides, the CDR3 is TGTGCCAGCAGCCCCGCGGAGGTGAACACTGAAGCTTTCTTT. It codes for CASSPAEVNTEAFF. The rearrangement links TRBV28 to TRBJ1-1; no definite D call. This CDR3 comprises 14 residues. Germline CDR1 reads MDHEN; CDR2 reads SYDVKM. V was cut by 6 bases and J by 0 bases, with 11 bases left in between.

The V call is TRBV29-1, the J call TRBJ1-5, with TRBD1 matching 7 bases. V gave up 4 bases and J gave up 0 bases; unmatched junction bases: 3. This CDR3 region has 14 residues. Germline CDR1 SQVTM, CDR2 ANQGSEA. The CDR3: CSVGGDSSNQPQHF. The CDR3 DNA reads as TGCAGCGTTGGGGGGGACAGTAGCAATCAGCCCCAGCATTTT.

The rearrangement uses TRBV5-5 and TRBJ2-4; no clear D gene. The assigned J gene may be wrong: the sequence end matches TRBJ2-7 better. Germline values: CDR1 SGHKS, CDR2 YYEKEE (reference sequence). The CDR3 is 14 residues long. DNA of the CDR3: TGTGCCAGCAGCTTGAAAGTGGTCGGCTACGAGCAGTACTTC. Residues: CASSLKVVGYEQYF.

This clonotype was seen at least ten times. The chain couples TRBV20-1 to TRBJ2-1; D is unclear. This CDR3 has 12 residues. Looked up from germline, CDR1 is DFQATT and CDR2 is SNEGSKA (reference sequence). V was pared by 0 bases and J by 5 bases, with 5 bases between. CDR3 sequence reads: CSARETHNEQFF. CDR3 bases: TGCAGTGCTAGAGAGACCCACAATGAGCAGTTCTTC.

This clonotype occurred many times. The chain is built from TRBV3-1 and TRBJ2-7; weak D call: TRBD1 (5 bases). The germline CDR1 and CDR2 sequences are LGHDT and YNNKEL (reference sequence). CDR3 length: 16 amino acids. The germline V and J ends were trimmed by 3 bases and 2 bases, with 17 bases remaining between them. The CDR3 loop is CASSQLLRQLPYEQYF. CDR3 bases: TGTGCCAGCAGCCAGTTATTACGACAGCTTCCCTACGAGCAGTACTTC.

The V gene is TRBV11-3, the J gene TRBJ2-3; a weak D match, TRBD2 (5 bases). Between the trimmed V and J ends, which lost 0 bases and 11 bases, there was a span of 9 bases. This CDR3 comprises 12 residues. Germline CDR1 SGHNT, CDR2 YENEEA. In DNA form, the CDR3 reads TGTGCCAGCAGCTTAGACTTGAGGGAGCAGTATTTT. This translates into CASSLDLREQYF.

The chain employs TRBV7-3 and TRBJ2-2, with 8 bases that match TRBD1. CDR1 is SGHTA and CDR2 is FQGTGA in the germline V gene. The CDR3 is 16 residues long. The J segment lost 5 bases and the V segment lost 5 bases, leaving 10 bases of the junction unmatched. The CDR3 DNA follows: TGTGCCAGCAGCGCGATTGGACAGGGAGGAACCGGGGAGCTGTTTTTT. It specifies CASSAIGQGGTGELFF. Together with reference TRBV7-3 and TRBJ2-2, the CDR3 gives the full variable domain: GAGVSQTPSNKVTEKGKYVELRCDPISGHTALYWYRQSLGQGPEFLIYFQGTGAADDSGLPNDRFFAVRPEGSVSTLKIQRTERGDSAVYLCASSAIGQGGTGELFFGEGSRLTVL.

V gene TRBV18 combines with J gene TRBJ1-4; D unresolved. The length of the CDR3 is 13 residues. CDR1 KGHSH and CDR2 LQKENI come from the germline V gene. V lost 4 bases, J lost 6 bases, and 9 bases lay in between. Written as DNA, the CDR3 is TGTGCCAGCTCACTCACCACCGATGAAAAACTGTTTTTT. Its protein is CASSLTTDEKLFF.

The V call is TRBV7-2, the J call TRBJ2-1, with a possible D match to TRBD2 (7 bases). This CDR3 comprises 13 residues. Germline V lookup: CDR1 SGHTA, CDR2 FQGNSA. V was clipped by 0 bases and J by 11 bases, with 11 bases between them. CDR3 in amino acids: CASSLAGGLKQFF. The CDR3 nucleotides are TGTGCCAGCAGCTTAGCGGGGGGGCTTAAGCAGTTCTTC.

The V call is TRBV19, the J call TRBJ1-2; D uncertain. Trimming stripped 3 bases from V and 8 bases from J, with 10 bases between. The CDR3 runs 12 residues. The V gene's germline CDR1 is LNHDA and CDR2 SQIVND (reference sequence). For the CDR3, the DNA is TGTGCCAGTAGTATCGGGAGATCGGGCTACACCTTC. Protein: CASSIGRSGYTF.

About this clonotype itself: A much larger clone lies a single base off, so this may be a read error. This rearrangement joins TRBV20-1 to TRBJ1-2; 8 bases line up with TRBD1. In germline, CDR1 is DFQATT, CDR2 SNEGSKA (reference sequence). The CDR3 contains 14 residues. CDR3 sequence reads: CSARAVDRVTGHTF. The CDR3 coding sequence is TGCAGTGCTAGAGCAGTGGACAGGGTGACTGGCCACACCTTC.

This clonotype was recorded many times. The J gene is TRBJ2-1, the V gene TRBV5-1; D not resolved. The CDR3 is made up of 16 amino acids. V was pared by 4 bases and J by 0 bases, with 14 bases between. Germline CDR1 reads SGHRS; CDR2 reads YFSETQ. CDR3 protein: CASSPDIGSSYNEQFF. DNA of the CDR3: TGCGCCAGCAGCCCTGATATCGGAAGCTCCTACAATGAGCAGTTCTTC. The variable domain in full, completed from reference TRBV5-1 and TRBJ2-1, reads KAGVTQTPRYLIKTRGQQVTLSCSPISGHRSVSWYQQTPGQGLQFLFEYFSETQRNKGNFPGRFSGRQFSNSRSEMNVSTLELGDSALYLCASSPDIGSSYNEQFFGPGTRLTVL.

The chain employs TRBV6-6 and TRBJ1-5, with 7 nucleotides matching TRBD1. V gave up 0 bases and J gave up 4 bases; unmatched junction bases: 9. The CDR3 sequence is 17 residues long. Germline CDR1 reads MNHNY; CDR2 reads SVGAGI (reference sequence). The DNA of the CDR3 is TGTGCCAGCAGTTACTCGGGACAGATTAGCGGTAATCAGCCCCAGCATTTT. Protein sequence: CASSYSGQISGNQPQHF.

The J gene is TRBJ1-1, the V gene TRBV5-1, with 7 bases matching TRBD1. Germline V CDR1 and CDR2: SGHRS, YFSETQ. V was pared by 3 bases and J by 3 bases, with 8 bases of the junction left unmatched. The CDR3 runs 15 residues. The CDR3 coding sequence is TGCGCCAGCAGCTACCAAGGGGGCGCGGACACTGAAGCTTTCTTT. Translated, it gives CASSYQGGADTEAFF. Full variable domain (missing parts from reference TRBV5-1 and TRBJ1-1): KAGVTQTPRYLIKTRGQQVTLSCSPISGHRSVSWYQQTPGQGLQFLFEYFSETQRNKGNFPGRFSGRQFSNSRSEMNVSTLELGDSALYLCASSYQGGADTEAFFGQGTRLTVV.

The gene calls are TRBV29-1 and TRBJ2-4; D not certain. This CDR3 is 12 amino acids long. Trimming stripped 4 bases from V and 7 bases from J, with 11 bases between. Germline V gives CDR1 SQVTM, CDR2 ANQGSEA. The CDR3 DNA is TGCAGCGTTGGCCACTTAGGGAACATTCAGTACTTC. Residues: CSVGHLGNIQYF.

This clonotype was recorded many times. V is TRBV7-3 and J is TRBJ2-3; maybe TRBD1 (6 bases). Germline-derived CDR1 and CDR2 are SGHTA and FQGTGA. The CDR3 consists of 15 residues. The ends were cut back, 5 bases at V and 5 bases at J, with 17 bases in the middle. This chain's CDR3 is CASSPRKGVVDTQYF. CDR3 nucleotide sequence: TGTGCCAGCAGCCCTCGTAAGGGGGTGGTAGATACGCAGTATTTT.

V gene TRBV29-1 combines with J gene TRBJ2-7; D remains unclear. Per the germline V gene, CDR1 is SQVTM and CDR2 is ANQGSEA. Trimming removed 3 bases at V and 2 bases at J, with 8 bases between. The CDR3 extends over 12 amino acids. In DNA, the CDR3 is TGCAGCGTTGAGAAGGCCCCCTACGAGCAGTACTTC. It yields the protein CSVEKAPYEQYF.

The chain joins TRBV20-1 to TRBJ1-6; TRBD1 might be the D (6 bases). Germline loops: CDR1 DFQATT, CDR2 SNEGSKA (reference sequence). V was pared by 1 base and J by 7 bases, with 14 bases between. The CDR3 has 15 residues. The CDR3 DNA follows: TGCAGTGCTAGAGGGGCGACAGGATGGAATTCACCCCTCCACTTT. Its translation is CSARGATGWNSPLHF.

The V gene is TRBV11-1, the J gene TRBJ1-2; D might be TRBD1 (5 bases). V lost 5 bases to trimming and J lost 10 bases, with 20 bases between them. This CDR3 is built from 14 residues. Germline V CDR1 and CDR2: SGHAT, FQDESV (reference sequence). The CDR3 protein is CASSPERAGSPYTF. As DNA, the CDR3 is TGTGCCAGCAGCCCGGAGAGGGCAGGGAGTCCCTACACCTTC. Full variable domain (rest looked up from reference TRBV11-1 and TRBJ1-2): EAEVAQSPRYKITEKSQAVAFWCDPISGHATLYWYRQILGQGPELLVQFQDESVVDDSQLPKDRFSAERLKGVDSTLKIQPAELGDSAMYLCASSPERAGSPYTFGSGTRLTVV.